A single sample is the source of the 3 T cell receptor beta chains below, sequenced in a study of blood T cell repertoires in COVID-19. Assay used: immunoSEQ multiplex PCR; TCRdb lists only in-frame clones, some missing. The sample lists over 85,000 clones, more than 75% occurring once. Input material: peripheral blood. These receptors came from a man aged 40-49 years with acute or convalescent COVID-19.

J is TRBJ2-7 and V is TRBV7-2, with 7 bases matching TRBD2. V shed 5 bases, J shed 0 bases, and the junction held 7 bases outside the gene matches. Germline V gene lookup returns CDR1 SGHTA and CDR2 FQGNSA. The length of the CDR3 is 15 residues. The CDR3 reads CASSTLAASSYEQYF. For the CDR3, the DNA is TGTGCCAGCAGCACCCTAGCGGCTAGCTCCTACGAGCAGTACTTC.

The rearrangement uses TRBV6-1 and TRBJ2-5, with a possible D match to TRBD2 (7 bases). V shed 3 bases and J shed 4 bases, with 18 bases lying between them. The CDR3 sequence is 16 residues long. Germline V gives CDR1 MNHNS, CDR2 SASEGT. CDR3 DNA: TGTGCCAGCAGTGATTGGTCCCGGGGGGCGGGAGAGACCCAGTACTTC. Encoded protein: CASSDWSRGAGETQYF.

The rearrangement links TRBV19 to TRBJ2-3; TRBD2 might be the D (5 bases). Germline assignment: CDR1 LNHDA and CDR2 SQIVND (reference sequence). V was cut by 4 bases and J by 2 bases, with 10 bases left in between. This CDR3 comprises 14 residues. CDR3 amino acids: CASSRPEDTDTQYF. DNA of the CDR3: TGTGCCAGTAGTAGACCGGAGGACACAGATACGCAGTATTTT.